The rows below give T cell receptor beta chains drawn from one sample of a study of response to subunit inactivated influenza vaccine. TCRdb ran MiXCR on the RT-PCR reads and lists one entry per CDR3 protein. The sample shows over 400,000 distinct CDR3 sequences, over 9.5% of them seen only once. The specimen comprised PBMCs from blood, sampled 45 days after vaccination. The receptors originated from a man aged 50-59 years who received an inactivated influenza vaccine. Both conserved end residues are part of each CDR3. Fields, in order: J gene, V gene, clone size, D gene, CDR3 DNA, CDR3 protein. D genes are given only for firm matches. Some rows have no size entry. The others give once, few or many, or a class for an expanded clone.

J gene: TRBJ2-2; V gene: TRBV24-1; clone size: few; D gene: TRBD2; CDR3 DNA: TGTGCCACCAGTGACGGGGTAGCGGGTAAAATTTACGGCACCGGGGAGCTGTTTTTT; CDR3 protein: CATSDGVAGKIYGTGELFF
J gene: TRBJ2-1; V gene: TRBV5-4; clone size: .; D gene: TRBD2; CDR3 DNA: TGTGCCAGCAGCTTGGATGGGACTAGCGCATACAATGAGCAGTTCTTC; CDR3 protein: CASSLDGTSAYNEQFF
J gene: TRBJ1-4; V gene: TRBV20-1; clone size: few; D gene: .; CDR3 DNA: TGCAGTGCCCGTGGTTTTGGGAGTAGTGAAAAACTGTTTTTT; CDR3 protein: CSARGFGSSEKLFF
J gene: TRBJ2-1; V gene: TRBV5-1; clone size: .; D gene: TRBD2; CDR3 DNA: TGCGCCAGCAGCTTGGCCAGCGGGAGTAACGATGAGCAGTTCTTC; CDR3 protein: CASSLASGSNDEQFF
J gene: TRBJ2-7; V gene: TRBV6-6; clone size: few; D gene: TRBD1; CDR3 DNA: TGTGCCAGCATAGGGGGCGGCTCCTACGAGCAGTACTTC; CDR3 protein: CASIGGGSYEQYF
J gene: TRBJ1-1; V gene: TRBV29-1; clone size: .; D gene: .; CDR3 DNA: TGCAGCGTGAGGCAGGTGGGAACTGACACTGAAGCTTTCTTT; CDR3 protein: CSVRQVGTDTEAFF
J gene: TRBJ1-6; V gene: TRBV28; clone size: few; D gene: .; CDR3 DNA: TGTGCCAGCAGTTCCTCCAACAGGGCGTCTTTAGATTCACCCCTCCACTTT; CDR3 protein: CASSSSNRASLDSPLHF
J gene: TRBJ2-3; V gene: TRBV4-2; clone size: many; D gene: TRBD1; CDR3 DNA: TGTGCCAGCAGCCAAGAGGTCGGGACAGGGGCCACAGATACGCAGTATTTT; CDR3 protein: CASSQEVGTGATDTQYF
J gene: TRBJ2-2; V gene: TRBV2; clone size: .; D gene: .; CDR3 DNA: TGTGCCAGCAGTGCTCAGGGTAATCCGAACACCGGGGAGCTGTTTTTT; CDR3 protein: CASSAQGNPNTGELFF
J gene: TRBJ2-7; V gene: TRBV7-2; clone size: few; D gene: TRBD2; CDR3 DNA: TGTGCCAGCAGCTTAGACTATACTAGCGGGAGCGAGCAGTACTTC; CDR3 protein: CASSLDYTSGSEQYF
J gene: TRBJ2-7; V gene: TRBV24-1; clone size: few; D gene: .; CDR3 DNA: TGTGCCACCAGTGCCTATGAGGGGGGCGAGCAGTACTTC; CDR3 protein: CATSAYEGGEQYF
J gene: TRBJ1-4; V gene: TRBV12-3/TRBV12-4; clone size: many; D gene: .; CDR3 DNA: TGTGCCAGCAGAGGGGGAGGAGCAACTAATGAAAAACTGTTTTTT; CDR3 protein: CASRGGGATNEKLFF
J gene: TRBJ1-5; V gene: TRBV7-6; clone size: few; D gene: TRBD1; CDR3 DNA: TGTGCCAGCAGCTTAGTACCCCCGGGACAGAATCAGCCCCAGCATTTT; CDR3 protein: CASSLVPPGQNQPQHF
J gene: TRBJ2-2; V gene: TRBV5-1; clone size: many; D gene: .; CDR3 DNA: TGCGCCAGCAGCTTGGGGGTCTCCTTGAACACCGGGGAGCTGTTTTTT; CDR3 protein: CASSLGVSLNTGELFF
J gene: TRBJ2-5; V gene: TRBV20-1; clone size: few; D gene: .; CDR3 DNA: TGCAGTGCCACGGACACCTCAGGGACCCAGTACTTC; CDR3 protein: CSATDTSGTQYF